Below, one T cell receptor beta chain is given with its context. There are a few counts of this clone. Its target antigen remains unknown. Within one base of it there is no much larger clone, and no base qualities were kept. Libraries were built with the immunoSEQ multiplex PCR assay. The hsTCRB Kit was used according to the manufacturer's protocol to amplify rearranged TCR beta chain sequences. TCRB libraries were sequenced on an Illumina MiSeq. Processing in the source paper ran as follows. The kit vendor's proprietary platform handled demultiplexing, trimming and gene mapping. TCRdb took this table from immuneACCESS and kept in-frame rearrangements with V and J called. Such tables lack part of the clones; where checked against another copy, unresolved V genes explain under half of the gap, and the rest is unexplained. V and J calls and clone size are given by that table; D and trimming were obtained from the DNA. This sample comprises about 25,000 clones, over 75% of them detected only once. The ten most abundant clones make up approximately 8.3% of the sample.

The entry originates in a study of a mutant IDH1 vaccine in newly diagnosed glioma (dated by TCRdb to about 2021). In the study overall: Across visits V03 through V10, patients got a total of eight vaccinations, given in weeks 1, 3, 5, 7, 11, 15, 19 and 23. Vaccination started 4-6 weeks after radiotherapy alone, or was given together with temozolomide cycles in the groups whose treatment included chemotherapy. Of the 30 or so patients who were treated, about 60% were male and roughly 38% were female, and the mean age was about 40 years. Before enrollment, patients had received standard therapy of radiotherapy alone, temozolomide alone, or radiochemotherapy with temozolomide; most received the combination. Peripheral blood was collected at six visits: V03 (baseline), V05, V07, V10, V12 and V13. Longitudinal TCRB deep sequencing was done for 25 to 30 treated patients, wherever samples were available for exploratory analyses.

Paper-wide results and their limitations: Immune responses induced by the vaccine were seen in roughly 95% of patients across multiple MHC alleles. Selection of PBMC samples for TCRB deep sequencing was based on availability. Changes in the top peripheral T cell clonotypes picked up by TCRB sequencing did not appear to be linked to pseudoprogression. The authors stated that sample limitations prevented analyses of patient blood samples from being reproduced.

As encoded in the germline V gene, CDR1 is SGHVS while CDR2 is FNYEAQ. Its CDR3 holds 16 amino acids, cysteine through phenylalanine. Only the CDR3 DNA is retained, 48 bases long and in frame from the first base. V is shortened by 2 bases, J by 0 bases, and the region joining them spans 14 bases. The sample's time point label is to be understood as: week 11, during vaccination. A 20-mer mutant IDH1 peptide at 300 micrograms in Montanide made up each vaccine dose, which was injected subcutaneously together with topical imiquimod. Donors had newly diagnosed WHO grade 3 or 4 IDH1-mutant astrocytomas with loss of nuclear ATRX. The samples were drawn from NOA16, a multicentre, single-arm, open-label phase I trial in Germany that tested a mutant IDH1 peptide vaccine in humans for the first time. Genomic DNA for TCRB sequencing was isolated from EDTA blood with the DNeasy Blood and Tissue Kit.

This clonotype was sampled from a woman between 18 and 29 years old with glioma. The sequencing used PBMCs, collected from a glioma patient whose treatment included an IDH1 peptide vaccine. Recombination connected TRBV7-6 to TRBJ2-7, with the D call tentatively TRBD1 or TRBD2, each fitting 5 bases. At the DNA level, the sequence is TGTGCCAGCAGCTTAATTGTTGGGGACCACTCCTACGAGCAGTACTTC. This encodes CASSLIVGDHSYEQYF.